The next 3 T cell receptor beta chains were all read from a single sample in a study of cytotoxic CD8 clonotypes in ibrutinib-treated CLL. TCRdb's copy holds only in-frame clones and misses some; the assay was immunoSEQ multiplex PCR. The sample consists of 120,000 to 150,000 clones, around 93% of them appearing once. The sample consisted of PBMCs, taken after 12 months of ibrutinib treatment. The source of these receptors is a human donor with chronic lymphocytic leukemia.

The rearrangement uses TRBV6-5 and TRBJ1-4; possible D gene TRBD1, 5 bases. The V gene's germline CDR1 is MNHEY and CDR2 SVGAGI. V lost 1 base and J lost 6, with 15 bases in between. The CDR3 loop spans 16 amino acids. The CDR3 here is CASSYLGDGFHEKLFF. CDR3 nucleotide sequence: TGTGCCAGCAGTTACTTAGGGGATGGGTTTCATGAAAAACTGTTTTTT.

The chain uses TRBV9 and TRBJ1-3; D may be TRBD1 (6 bases). This CDR3 comprises 17 residues. Between the trimmed V and J ends, which lost 2 bases and 3 bases, there was a span of 18 bases. Germline V CDR1 and CDR2: SGDLS, YYNGEE. CDR3 protein: CASSVLPGAIGGNTIYF. The DNA for the CDR3 is TGTGCCAGCAGCGTTTTACCAGGGGCTATAGGTGGAAACACCATATATTTT.

This chain links TRBV7-3 with TRBJ1-5; no clear D. V was pared by 2 bases and J by 6 bases, with 11 bases between. Per germline, CDR1 SGHTA and CDR2 FQGTGA. This CDR3 is built from 14 residues. CDR3 loop: CASSLDSGFQPQHF. CDR3 sequence (DNA): TGTGCCAGCAGCTTAGATTCCGGGTTTCAGCCCCAGCATTTT. Looking up the rest from reference TRBV7-3 and TRBJ1-5 gives the full variable domain: GAGVSQTPSNKVTEKGKYVELRCDPISGHTALYWYRQSLGQGPEFLIYFQGTGAADDSGLPNDRFFAVRPEGSVSTLKIQRTERGDSAVYLCASSLDSGFQPQHFGDGTRLSIL.